These 25 T cell receptor beta chains originate from one sample sequenced in a study of OX40 agonist ivuxolimab in advanced cancers. Clones were sequenced by immunoSEQ multiplex PCR, and TCRdb holds only the in-frame ones, with some missing. Of about 18,000 clones listed, over 60% are singletons. The sample consisted of CD4+ or CD8+ T cells sorted from blood, taken in a trial of the OX40 agonist ivuxolimab. These TCRs come from an adult with an advanced solid tumor such as melanoma, head and neck, liver or kidney cancer.

About this clone: Other DNA sequences in this specimen translate into the identical CDR3. The chain recombines TRBV19 with TRBJ2-3; D gene unclear. V dropped 6 bases and J dropped 0 bases, with 4 bases sitting between them. There are 12 residues in the CDR3. Germline CDR1 reads LNHDA; CDR2 reads SQIVND (reference sequence). The CDR3 here is CASSGSTDTQYF. The CDR3 bases are TGTGCCAGTAGCGGGAGCACAGATACGCAGTATTTT.

This clone has only one observation. The rearrangement joins TRBV2 to TRBJ2-3; weak D call: TRBD2 (5 bases). The V and J ends lost 7 bases and 8 bases respectively, with 7 bases between them. From germline, CDR1 is SNHLY and CDR2 FYNNEI. CDR3 length: 10 residues. The CDR3 region is CASKGGTQYF. For the CDR3, the DNA is TGTGCCAGCAAAGGAGGTACGCAGTATTTT.

The rearrangement uses TRBV19 and TRBJ2-2, with no clear D. Germline CDR1 LNHDA, CDR2 SQIVND (reference sequence). The CDR3 is 13 residues long. Trimming stripped 3 bases from V and 3 bases from J, with 5 bases between. This chain's CDR3 is CASSMWDTGELFF. The CDR3 nucleotides are TGTGCCAGTAGTATGTGGGACACCGGGGAGCTGTTTTTT.

The chain joins TRBV30 to TRBJ2-7; no definite D call. Germline V gene sequence: CDR1 GTSNPN, CDR2 SVGIG (reference sequence). V was pared by 4 bases and J by 3 bases, with 13 bases between. CDR3 size: 13 residues. CDR3 loop: CAWTDGVHYEQYF. The CDR3 region has the DNA TGTGCCTGGACTGATGGAGTACACTACGAGCAGTACTTC.

The chain recombines TRBV11-2 with TRBJ1-3, with D maybe TRBD1 (6 bases). V lost 4 bases to trimming and J lost 7 bases, with 11 bases between them. The CDR3 runs to 13 residues. The germline V gene encodes CDR1 SGHAT and CDR2 FQNNGV. CDR3 residues: CASSYTGSNTIYF. The CDR3 DNA reads TGTGCCAGCAGCTACACAGGGAGCAACACCATATATTTT.

This chain uses TRBV2 with TRBJ2-2; the match to TRBD2 covers 9 bases. Germline V gene data show CDR1 as SNHLY and CDR2 as FYNNEI. The CDR3 is made up of 15 amino acids. The ends lost 3 bases at V and 2 bases at J; junction bases unmatched: 1. This CDR3 reads CASSETSGNTGELFF. The CDR3 coding sequence is TGTGCCAGCAGTGAGACTAGCGGAAACACCGGGGAGCTGTTTTTT.

Concerning this clone itself: The same CDR3 arises from other DNA sequences in this sample as well. The chain links TRBV27 to TRBJ1-2; tentatively, D is TRBD1 (5 bases). This CDR3 has 15 residues. V was cut by 2 bases and J by 5 bases, with 15 bases left in between. Germline loops: CDR1 MNHEY, CDR2 SMNVEV (reference sequence). CDR3 DNA sequence: TGTGCCAGCAGTTTAAAGTCGGGGGGAGATTATGGCTACACCTTC. Its protein is CASSLKSGGDYGYTF.

The rearrangement links TRBV4-1 to TRBJ2-7; 7 bases align to TRBD2. V was clipped by 2 bases and J by 0 bases; unmatched bases: 10. The CDR3 spans 17 residues. Germline CDR1 reads MGHRA; CDR2 reads YSYEKL. The CDR3 nucleotides are TGCGCCAGCAGCCAAACCTTAGCGGGCGCCTTCTCCTACGAGCAGTACTTC. Protein: CASSQTLAGAFSYEQYF.

The chain employs TRBV29-1 and TRBJ2-7; either TRBD1 or TRBD2 may supply D (5 bases each). Germline assignment: CDR1 SQVTM and CDR2 ANQGSEA. The CDR3 spans 14 residues. Trimming cost V 7 bases and J 4 bases, with 20 bases left between them. The CDR3 is CSAAGYGVGYEQYF. The CDR3 DNA follows: TGCAGCGCCGCAGGGTACGGGGTAGGGTACGAGCAGTACTTC.

The chain carries TRBV6-5 and TRBJ2-2; a weak D match, TRBD2 (6 bases). Germline V gives CDR1 MNHEY, CDR2 SVGAGI. This CDR3 comprises 16 residues. Trimming removed 2 bases at V and 1 base at J, with 11 bases between. CDR3 sequence: CASSYGSGWNTGELFF. The CDR3 DNA reads TGTGCCAGCAGTTACGGAAGCGGGTGGAACACCGGGGAGCTGTTTTTT.

The chain links TRBV7-9 to TRBJ2-7; D might be TRBD2 (5 bases). CDR1 SEHNR and CDR2 FQNEAQ come from the germline V gene (reference sequence). Trimming removed 5 bases from V and 6 bases from J, with 20 bases in between. The CDR3 length is 15 residues. DNA of the CDR3: TGTGCCAGCAGCCCGGTGCGGGTTATGGTGCGCGAGCAGTACTTC. It translates to CASSPVRVMVREQYF.

This sequence joins TRBV4-3 and TRBJ2-7, with TRBD2 matching over 8 bases. Unmatched junction bases numbered 8, after V lost 0 bases and J lost 4 bases. This CDR3 contains 16 residues. Germline loops: CDR1 LGHNA, CDR2 YSLEER. The CDR3 sequence: CASSQDRGTRGYEQYF. The DNA for the CDR3 is TGCGCCAGCAGCCAAGATCGCGGGACTAGGGGGTACGAGCAGTACTTC.

J is TRBJ1-2 and V is TRBV4-1, with TRBD1 matching over 11 bases. V dropped 3 bases and J dropped 8; count of bases not matched to a gene: 11. Germline V lookup: CDR1 MGHRA, CDR2 YSYEKL. The length of the CDR3 is 16 residues. CDR3 coding DNA: TGCGCCAGCAGCCACCCCCTCGGACAGGGGGCCAGCGGCTACACCTTC. The encoded protein is CASSHPLGQGASGYTF.

This clone was seen just once. The rearrangement joins TRBV7-9 to TRBJ1-4, with TRBD1 matching 9 bases. V gave up 5 bases and J gave up 8 bases; unmatched junction bases: 6. CDR1 is SEHNR and CDR2 is FQNEAQ in the germline V gene (reference sequence). The CDR3 is 14 residues long. The CDR3 nucleotides are TGTGCCAGCAGCCTTGGGACAGGGAAAGAAAAACTGTTTTTT. Its protein product is CASSLGTGKEKLFF.

The CDR3 is CASSTGMLMDGYTF. CDR3 coding DNA: TGTGCCAGCTCGACAGGGATGTTAATGGATGGCTACACCTTC. The chain joins TRBV13 to TRBJ1-2; 7 positions match TRBD1. The junction had 12 bases not matched to a gene; V was cut back by 8 bases and J by 6 bases. The CDR3 is 14 residues long. Germline V gene sequence: CDR1 PRHDT, CDR2 FYEKMQ (reference sequence).

The rearrangement uses TRBV4-1 and TRBJ2-7; the D is unclear. Between the trimmed V and J ends, which lost 0 bases and 6 bases, there was a span of 12 bases. Germline V lookup: CDR1 MGHRA, CDR2 YSYEKL. The CDR3 is 14 residues long. The CDR3: CASSQDTGWCEQYF. DNA of the CDR3: TGCGCCAGCAGCCAAGATACCGGGTGGTGCGAGCAGTACTTC.

By frequency in the sample, this clone is medium-sized. V is TRBV19 and J is TRBJ1-5; unclear D gene. The ends were cut back, 3 bases at V and 5 bases at J, with 11 bases in the middle. CDR1 is LNHDA and CDR2 is SQIVND in the germline V gene (reference sequence). The CDR3 has 14 amino acids. CDR3 in amino acids: CASSMVDTYQPQHF. The CDR3 DNA follows: TGTGCCAGTAGTATGGTCGACACGTATCAGCCCCAGCATTTT.

This chain connects TRBV5-7 to TRBJ1-2, with D perhaps matching TRBD1 (6 bases). TRBV5-7 is assigned to the ORF class and has an uncertain function. The CDR3 consists of 14 residues. V was cut by 6 bases and J by 6 bases, with 18 bases left in between. The CDR3 bases are TGTGCCAGCATCCATGTTCGGGGGGCGGATGGCTACACCTTC. It is translated as CASIHVRGADGYTF.

The chain joins TRBV6-1 to TRBJ2-7, with TRBD2 identical over 7 bases. CDR3 length: 15 amino acids. Per germline, CDR1 MNHNS and CDR2 SASEGT. Germline trimming cut 5 bases from V and 7 bases from J; bases unmatched to any gene: 14. The CDR3 DNA follows: TGTGCCAGCAGTCAAAGCGCGCGGGAGACTGGGGAGCAGTACTTC. Residues: CASSQSARETGEQYF.

As DNA, the CDR3 is TGTGCCAGCAGCGTAGCTGGGCTAGGTAATGAAAAACTGTTTTTT. Translated, it gives CASSVAGLGNEKLFF. V is TRBV9 and J is TRBJ1-4; D not resolved. The germline V gene has CDR1 SGDLS and CDR2 YYNGEE. This CDR3 region has 15 residues. The V and J ends lost 0 bases and 4 bases respectively, with 10 bases between them.

The gene calls are TRBV9 and TRBJ1-1; 8 bases line up with TRBD1. CDR3 length: 16 residues. Germline-derived CDR1 and CDR2 are SGDLS and YYNGEE. V was pared by 0 bases and J by 0 bases, with 4 bases of the junction left unmatched. The CDR3 protein is CASSVGTGIMNTEAFF. The CDR3 DNA is TGTGCCAGCAGCGTAGGGACAGGGATCATGAACACTGAAGCTTTCTTT.

DNA for the CDR3: TGTGCCAGCAGCTTATCCGGGACAGGGGGAGAGCCTGGAAACACCATATATTTT. Translated: CASSLSGTGGEPGNTIYF. The chain carries TRBV13 and TRBJ1-3; 11 positions match TRBD1. Germline V gene data show CDR1 as PRHDT and CDR2 as FYEKMQ (reference sequence). The CDR3 runs 18 residues. The trim removed 2 bases at V and 2 bases at J, leaving 8 bases unmatched.

This clone was seen only a few times. This rearrangement joins TRBV4-1 to TRBJ1-5; a weak D match, TRBD1 (6 bases). The CDR3 consists of 15 residues. The V end was cut by 4 bases, the J end by 7 bases, with 17 bases between. The germline V gene has CDR1 MGHRA and CDR2 YSYEKL. The CDR3 loop reads CASSLRQDPLQPQHF. The CDR3 DNA reads TGCGCCAGCAGCCTCCGACAGGACCCTTTGCAGCCCCAGCATTTT.

V gene TRBV9 combines with J gene TRBJ2-7; the match to TRBD1 covers 8 bases. Per the germline V gene, CDR1 is SGDLS and CDR2 is YYNGEE. The CDR3 consists of 14 residues. V shed 0 bases, J shed 5 bases, and the junction held 4 bases outside the gene matches. The chain's CDR3 is CASSVEDRVHEQYF. In nucleotides, the CDR3 is TGTGCCAGCAGCGTAGAGGACAGGGTTCACGAGCAGTACTTC.

The rearrangement uses TRBV4-1 and TRBJ1-5; D not certain. The CDR3 totals 15 residues. Germline V gene lookup returns CDR1 MGHRA and CDR2 YSYEKL. V gave up 0 bases and J gave up 7 bases, with 13 bases separating them. CDR3 amino acids: CASSQDFPSGQPQHF. CDR3 DNA sequence: TGCGCCAGCAGCCAAGATTTCCCCTCGGGGCAGCCCCAGCATTTT.